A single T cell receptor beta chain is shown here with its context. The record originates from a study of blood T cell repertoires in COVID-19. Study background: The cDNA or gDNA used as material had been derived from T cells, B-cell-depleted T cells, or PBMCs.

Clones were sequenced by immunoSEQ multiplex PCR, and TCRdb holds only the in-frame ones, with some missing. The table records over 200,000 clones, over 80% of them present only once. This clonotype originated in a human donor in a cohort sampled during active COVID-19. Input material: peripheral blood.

CDR3 in amino acids: CASSYSRGDNEQFF. The DNA for the CDR3 is TGTGCCAGCAGTTACTCCCGCGGGGACAATGAGCAGTTCTTC. The rearrangement uses TRBV6-6 and TRBJ2-1; D perhaps matches TRBD2 (6 bases). V shed 0 bases and J shed 5 bases, with 8 bases lying between them. This CDR3 is built from 14 residues. Germline V lookup: CDR1 MNHNY, CDR2 SVGAGI (reference sequence).